The next 9 T cell receptor beta chains were all read from a single sample in a study of yellow fever vaccine responses in identical twins. TCRdb independently ran MiXCR on the RT-PCR reads; one entry per CDR3 protein. The sample lists 30,000 to 35,000 distinct CDR3 sequences; 50% to 65% were seen once. This material consisted of T cells from blood (PBMCs), unsorted or a sorted subset (not recorded which), taken before or after yellow fever vaccination (not recorded which). The receptors were sampled from a woman in her late teens or twenties who received the yellow fever vaccine.

This clonotype appeared a single time. The chain has TRBV20-1 and TRBJ2-7, with D perhaps matching TRBD2 (6 bases). Per the germline V gene, CDR1 is DFQATT and CDR2 is SNEGSKA (reference sequence). Trimming removed 5 bases at V and 2 bases at J, with 13 bases between. The CDR3 runs 13 residues. The CDR3 DNA reads TGCAGTGCTTTCCATAGCGGCACCTACGAGCAGTACTTC. This encodes CSAFHSGTYEQYF.

The rearrangement links TRBV19 to TRBJ1-1; D remains ambiguous. CDR1 and CDR2 (germline): LNHDA, SQIVND (reference sequence). The V end lost 6 bases, the J end lost 1 base, and 3 bases lay between the germline ends. This CDR3 region has 11 residues. The CDR3 is CASRSNTEAFF. CDR3 DNA: TGTGCCAGTAGGTCGAACACTGAAGCTTTCTTT.

The chain is built from TRBV20-1 and TRBJ1-4, with D unresolved. V was pared by 3 bases and J by 3 bases, with 8 bases between. CDR1 and CDR2 (germline): DFQATT, SNEGSKA (reference sequence). CDR3 length equals 13 residues. The CDR3 region is CSASIRANEKLFF. Here the CDR3 DNA reads TGCAGTGCTAGTATTCGGGCTAATGAAAAACTGTTTTTT.

This chain joins TRBV7-9 and TRBJ2-1; no firm D call. V was cut by 2 bases and J by 8 bases, with 4 bases left in between. Germline CDR1 SEHNR, CDR2 FQNEAQ (reference sequence). The CDR3 runs 11 residues. The CDR3 DNA reads TGTGCCAGCAGCTTACAGTATGAGCAGTTCTTC. This encodes CASSLQYEQFF.

This clonotype was seen more than once but under ten times. This sequence joins TRBV5-4 and TRBJ2-5, with TRBD2 identical over 12 bases. V lost 3 bases and J lost 3; bases outside the gene matches: 6. The CDR3 is made up of 16 amino acids. Germline V lookup: CDR1 SGHNT, CDR2 YYREEE (reference sequence). CDR3 sequence reads: CASSWQGLAGEETQYF. The CDR3 DNA reads as TGTGCCAGCAGCTGGCAGGGACTAGCGGGCGAAGAGACCCAGTACTTC.

This clonotype was observed a few times. The V and J genes are TRBV18 and TRBJ1-4; 7 positions match TRBD1. The CDR3 runs to 14 residues. With V trimmed by 2 bases and J by 4 bases, 1 base remained unmatched. Germline-derived CDR1 and CDR2 are KGHSH and LQKENI. The CDR3 region has the DNA TGTGCCAGCTCACCAGGGACAGTTAATGAAAAACTGTTTTTT. It is translated as CASSPGTVNEKLFF.

The J gene is TRBJ2-7, the V gene TRBV18, with D possibly being TRBD2 (7 bases). Germline V CDR1 and CDR2: KGHSH, LQKENI. Between the trimmed V and J ends, which lost 3 bases and 2 bases, there was a span of 20 bases. The CDR3 spans 17 residues. CDR3 nucleotide sequence: TGTGCCAGCTCACCCGCCCCCCAGGGGAGGGGACCCTACGAGCAGTACTTC. This codes for CASSPAPQGRGPYEQYF.

V is TRBV5-5 and J is TRBJ2-7; maybe TRBD1 (5 bases). CDR3 length equals 14 residues. CDR1 and CDR2 from the germline V gene are SGHKS and YYEKEE (reference sequence). V lost 4 bases, J lost 0 bases, and 11 bases lay in between. As DNA, the CDR3 is TGTGCCAGCAGCGCGGACAAGAGCTCCTACGAGCAGTACTTC. This sequence encodes CASSADKSSYEQYF.

The rearrangement links TRBV7-6 to TRBJ2-3; D is uncertain. From germline, CDR1 is SGHVS and CDR2 FNYEAQ. This CDR3 comprises 12 residues. V was pared by 6 bases and J by 5 bases, with 9 bases between. The CDR3 here is CASSPRGDTQYF. The CDR3 DNA sequence: TGTGCCAGCAGTCCCAGAGGAGATACGCAGTATTTT. Combining the CDR3 with reference TRBV7-6 and TRBJ2-3 gives the whole variable domain GAGVSQSPRYKVTKRGQDVALRCDPISGHVSLYWYRQALGQGPEFLTYFNYEAQQDKSGLPNDRFSAERPEGSISTLTIQRTEQRDSAMYRCASSPRGDTQYFGPGTRLTVL.